The clone carrying this TCR beta chain was seen just once. Profiled with immunoSEQ multiplex PCR; TCRdb holds only in-frame clones, not every one. Seen here are about 180,000 clones, about 83% observed once, and the top ten hold 18%. The data are from a study of blood T cell repertoires in COVID-19. V gave up 4 bases and J gave up 4 bases; unmatched junction bases: 8. Germline CDR1 and CDR2: ENHRY and SYGVKD. CDR3 length: 16 amino acids. The sequencing sample was made of peripheral blood. This sequence was found in a person aged 65 to 85 with COVID-19, enrolled during active disease. The V gene is TRBV10-3, the J gene TRBJ1-1; 11 nucleotides align to TRBD1. CDR3 bases: TGTGCCATCAGTGCAGGGGTGGGGACAGGGGGCACTGAAGCTTTCTTT. This gives the protein CAISAGVGTGGTEAFF.